Listed here are 8 T cell receptor beta chains from one sample, sequenced in a study of T-cell reconstitution after alpha-beta-depleted transplantation in children. For TCRbeta, the library was prepared with unique molecular identifiers. TCRdb re-analysed the PCR reads in MiXCR, keeping a single row per CDR3 protein. This sample carries around 450,000 distinct CDR3 sequences, approximately 41% of them seen once, and the ten largest clones take roughly a quarter. Sequenced here: PBMCs, sampled before TCRalphabeta/CD19-depleted stem cell transplant. The receptors were gathered from a girl aged 2 to 9 with aplastic anemia, due to receive a stem cell transplant.

The chain employs TRBV5-1 and TRBJ2-5, with 8 nucleotides matching TRBD2. The CDR3 totals 16 residues. Germline loops: CDR1 SGHRS, CDR2 YFSETQ. After removal of 4 bases from V and 5 bases from J, the junction contained 13 bases not matched to a gene. In nucleotides, the CDR3 is TGCGCCAGCAGCAACAGCGGGGGCTATCTTGACGAGACCCAGTACTTC. Its protein product is CASSNSGGYLDETQYF.

This chain joins TRBV20-1 and TRBJ2-2; 8 bases agree with TRBD2. V gave up 0 bases and J gave up 3 bases; unmatched junction bases: 6. Germline V gene data show CDR1 as DFQATT and CDR2 as SNEGSKA (reference sequence). This CDR3 region has 16 residues. The CDR3 nucleotides are TGCAGTGCTAGAGAGCCTCCAGCGGGAGACACCGGGGAGCTGTTTTTT. It encodes CSAREPPAGDTGELFF.

This chain uses TRBV4-1 with TRBJ2-2; the D gene is possibly TRBD1 (7 bases). V lost 9 bases to trimming and J lost 8 bases, with 22 bases between them. Looked up from germline, CDR1 is MGHRA and CDR2 is YSYEKL. There are 15 residues in the CDR3. The CDR3 protein is CASALDREERGELFF. For the CDR3, the DNA is TGCGCCAGTGCTCTAGACAGGGAGGAACGGGGGGAGCTGTTTTTT.

A word on this clonotype: The junction shows a germline mismatch at one end, possibly a read error. This chain connects TRBV7-7 to TRBJ2-1; maybe TRBD1 (5 bases). The CDR3 totals 15 residues. Looked up from germline, CDR1 is SSHAT and CDR2 is FNYEAQ (reference sequence). The DNA for the CDR3 is TGTGCTAGCAGCTTTATTCAGGGCCACCACAATGAGCAGTTCTTC. Its translation: CASSFIQGHHNEQFF.

The genes are TRBV20-1 and TRBJ2-3; perhaps TRBD2 as D (5 bases). This CDR3 is 16 amino acids long. The germline V gene encodes CDR1 DFQATT and CDR2 SNEGSKA (reference sequence). Trimming removed 6 bases at V and 0 bases at J, with 19 bases between. CDR3 in amino acids: CSARRTYPSSTDTQYF. CDR3 nucleotides: TGCAGTGCGCGACGGACTTATCCATCTAGCACAGATACGCAGTATTTT.

CDR3 region: CATSRDRASSSEQFF. The CDR3 DNA follows: TGTGCCACCAGCAGAGACAGGGCGAGTAGTAGTGAGCAGTTCTTC. The chain carries TRBV15 and TRBJ2-1; weak D call: TRBD1 (5 bases). V lost 0 bases, J lost 9 bases, and 15 bases lay in between. CDR1 and CDR2 (germline): LNHNV, YYDKDF (reference sequence). The CDR3 is 15 residues long.

J is TRBJ2-3 and V is TRBV20-1; a possible D gene is TRBD2 (5 bases). This CDR3 is built from 16 residues. V shed 0 bases and J shed 0 bases, with 13 bases lying between them. Germline lookup yields CDR1 DFQATT and CDR2 SNEGSKA (reference sequence). The CDR3 region is CSARDRRLASTDTQYF. The DNA of the CDR3 is TGCAGTGCTAGAGATCGGCGTCTAGCTAGCACAGATACGCAGTATTTT.

The J gene is TRBJ2-7, the V gene TRBV28; 11 bases line up with TRBD2. Unmatched junction bases numbered 8, after V lost 5 bases and J lost 2 bases. The CDR3 loop spans 16 amino acids. Germline CDR1 is MDHEN and CDR2 is SYDVKM. The CDR3 loop is CASSPRGLAAPYEQYF. For the CDR3, the DNA is TGTGCCAGCAGTCCACGGGGACTAGCGGCTCCCTACGAGCAGTACTTC. Full variable domain (rest looked up from reference TRBV28 and TRBJ2-7): DVKVTQSSRYLVKRTGEKVFLECVQDMDHENMFWYRQDPGLGLRLIYFSYDVKMKEKGDIPEGYSVSREKKERFSLILESASTNQTSMYLCASSPRGLAAPYEQYFGPGTRLTVT.